Following are 32 T cell receptor beta chains from one sample sequenced in a study of cytomegalovirus exposure and HLA in healthy donors. PCR involved 60 Vbeta and 13 Jbeta primers. Assay: immunoSEQ multiplex PCR; the TCRdb copy retains only in-frame clones and omits some. The sample lists over 150,000 clones; about 72% were seen once. The sequenced sample consisted of PBMCs. The receptor set was obtained from a man aged 25 to 40 in good health and CMV-seropositive.

The chain has TRBV28 and TRBJ1-1; TRBD1 aligns across 7 bases. With V trimmed by 3 bases and J by 1 base, 2 bases remained unmatched. The CDR3 covers 14 residues. CDR1 and CDR2 (germline): MDHEN, SYDVKM. The CDR3 bases are TGTGCCAGCAGTTTCCGACAGGGGAACACTGAAGCTTTCTTT. It encodes CASSFRQGNTEAFF.

CDR3 protein: CASSPVGGTNEKLFF. DNA for the CDR3: TGTGCCAGCTCACCCGTCGGAGGGACTAATGAAAAACTGTTTTTT. This sequence joins TRBV18 and TRBJ1-4; D gene ambiguous. Germline-derived CDR1 and CDR2 are KGHSH and LQKENI. The length of the CDR3 is 15 residues. V lost 3 bases to trimming and J lost 2 bases, with 10 bases between them.

The chain has TRBV7-7 and TRBJ2-5; 11 bases match TRBD1. The ends lost 5 bases at V and 4 bases at J; junction bases unmatched: 6. Germline V lookup: CDR1 SSHAT, CDR2 FNYEAQ (reference sequence). This CDR3 has 15 amino acids. The DNA for the CDR3 is TGTGCCAGCAGCCCGGACAGGGGGCGCCGAGAGACCCAGTACTTC. Protein: CASSPDRGRRETQYF.

CDR3 nucleotides: TGTGCCAGCAGCCTAGGACGGGGGAAGGGCCAGCCCCAGCATTTT. Amino acid sequence: CASSLGRGKGQPQHF. J is TRBJ1-5 and V is TRBV7-6, with a tentative D call TRBD1 (5 bases). The CDR3 has 15 residues. The germline CDR1 and CDR2 sequences are SGHVS and FNYEAQ. With 5 bases removed from V and 7 bases from J, the gap between germline ends came to 18 bases.

This chain links TRBV7-9 with TRBJ1-6; TRBD1 aligns across 7 bases. The CDR3 is made up of 16 amino acids. Germline V gene sequence: CDR1 SEHNR, CDR2 FQNEAQ (reference sequence). The junction had 4 bases not matched to a gene; V was cut back by 5 bases and J by 0 bases. The CDR3 nucleotides are TGTGCCAGCAGCCGGGACAGCCGCTCCTATAATTCACCCCTCCACTTT. Amino acids: CASSRDSRSYNSPLHF. The whole variable domain, remainder taken from reference TRBV7-9 and TRBJ1-6, is DTGVSQNPRHKITKRGQNVTFRCDPISEHNRLYWYRQTLGQGPEFLTYFQNEAQLEKSRLLSDRFSAERPKGSFSTLEIQRTEQGDSAMYLCASSRDSRSYNSPLHFGNGTRLTVT.

V gene TRBV2 combines with J gene TRBJ2-5; 7 nucleotides line up with TRBD1. CDR3 length equals 14 residues. The V and J ends lost 6 bases and 4 bases, in that order; junction bases with no gene match: 8. Germline loops: CDR1 SNHLY, CDR2 FYNNEI. In DNA form, the CDR3 reads TGTGCCAGCAGCCTTACACAGGGGCGAGAGACCCAGTACTTC. This translates into CASSLTQGRETQYF.

Regarding this clone: The same CDR3 is also encoded by other DNA sequences in this sample. J is TRBJ1-5 and V is TRBV18; 9 positions match TRBD1. The junction had 1 base not matched to a gene; V was cut back by 3 bases and J by 4 bases. The germline CDR1 and CDR2 sequences are KGHSH and LQKENI. The CDR3 covers 14 residues. CDR3 residues: CASSPGQGNQPQHF. The CDR3, as DNA: TGTGCCAGCTCACCGGGACAGGGTAATCAGCCCCAGCATTTT. The full variable domain, rest sourced from reference TRBV18 and TRBJ1-5, is NAGVMQNPRHLVRRRGQEARLRCSPMKGHSHVYWYRQLPEEGLKFMVYLQKENIIDESGMPKERFSAEFPKEGPSILRIQQVVRGDSAAYFCASSPGQGNQPQHFGDGTRLSIL.

The V gene is TRBV29-1, the J gene TRBJ2-7, with D perhaps TRBD2 (5 bases). The length of the CDR3 is 11 residues. Looked up from germline, CDR1 is SQVTM and CDR2 is ANQGSEA. The V end lost 5 bases, the J end lost 5 bases, and 10 bases lay between the germline ends. Here the CDR3 reads CSVREGNEQYF. DNA for the CDR3: TGCAGCGTTCGGGAAGGGAACGAGCAGTACTTC.

This clone was picked up one time. This CDR3 reads CASSAPGQGAYEQYF. As DNA, the CDR3 is TGTGCCAGCAGTGCACCGGGACAGGGCGCCTACGAGCAGTACTTC. The chain links TRBV6-1 to TRBJ2-7; 9 bases fit TRBD1. V lost 4 bases and J lost 2; bases outside the gene matches: 6. The V gene's germline CDR1 is MNHNS and CDR2 SASEGT. The CDR3 extends over 15 amino acids.

J is TRBJ2-7 and V is TRBV9, with TRBD2 identical over 8 bases. Germline-derived CDR1 and CDR2 are SGDLS and YYNGEE. The length of the CDR3 is 15 residues. The V and J ends lost 3 bases and 3 bases, in that order; junction bases with no gene match: 8. CDR3 sequence: CASSEGGSGVYEQYF. CDR3 sequence (DNA): TGTGCCAGCAGCGAGGGGGGTAGCGGGGTCTACGAGCAGTACTTC.

This clone was found once. The chain has TRBV5-1 and TRBJ2-5, with 7 positions matching TRBD1. Germline loops: CDR1 SGHRS, CDR2 YFSETQ. This CDR3 contains 13 residues. V was pared by 4 bases and J by 4 bases, with 4 bases of the junction left unmatched. Here the CDR3 DNA reads TGCGCCAGCAGCCTGACAGGGATAGAGACCCAGTACTTC. It codes for CASSLTGIETQYF.

The chain couples TRBV19 to TRBJ2-6; D perhaps matches TRBD2 (6 bases). Germline-derived CDR1 and CDR2 are LNHDA and SQIVND (reference sequence). Trimming stripped 7 bases from V and 0 bases from J, with 16 bases between. The CDR3 is made up of 17 amino acids. CDR3 coding DNA: TGTGCCAGTACCCGGCGGCTGGGGGGCTCTGGGGCCAACGTCCTGACTTTC. This codes for CASTRRLGGSGANVLTF.

The chain uses TRBV6-5 and TRBJ2-7; perhaps TRBD2 as D (6 bases). Trimming shortened V by 2 bases and J by 0 bases, and 8 bases separated the two germline ends. This CDR3 spans 14 amino acids. Germline CDR1 MNHEY, CDR2 SVGAGI. CDR3 nucleotide sequence: TGTGCCAGCAGTTACGGCGGGACCTCCTACGAGCAGTACTTC. Its protein product is CASSYGGTSYEQYF.

The V gene is TRBV7-6, the J gene TRBJ2-7, with TRBD2 identical over 10 bases. Losses at the gene ends were 5 bases for V and 3 bases for J; bases not matched to a gene: 7. Germline CDR1 is SGHVS and CDR2 is FNYEAQ. The CDR3 spans 15 residues. CDR3 nucleotides: TGTGCCAGCAGCCTCCGGACTAGCGGAAACTACGAGCAGTACTTC. Translating gives CASSLRTSGNYEQYF.

The V call is TRBV5-1, the J call TRBJ2-5, with D unresolved. The CDR3 loop spans 14 amino acids. Germline V gene lookup returns CDR1 SGHRS and CDR2 YFSETQ. Trimming shortened V by 1 base and J by 1 base, and 8 bases separated the two germline ends. CDR3 sequence: CASSLTAAQETQYF. The CDR3 DNA follows: TGCGCCAGCAGCTTGACAGCCGCCCAAGAGACCCAGTACTTC.

This clone was detected only once. The chain employs TRBV28 and TRBJ2-3; 7 positions match TRBD1. After removal of 5 bases from V and 3 bases from J, the junction contained 8 bases not matched to a gene. The CDR3 is 15 residues long. The V gene's germline CDR1 is MDHEN and CDR2 SYDVKM. The CDR3 nucleotides are TGTGCCAGCAGTATTTGGGCAGGGGGAACAGATACGCAGTATTTT. Protein: CASSIWAGGTDTQYF.

This clone was seen repeatedly, ten times or more. The chain joins TRBV29-1 to TRBJ2-7, with 11 bases lining up with TRBD1. V gave up 3 bases and J gave up 6 bases; unmatched junction bases: 10. The CDR3 has 15 amino acids. Per the germline V gene, CDR1 is SQVTM and CDR2 is ANQGSEA. Here the CDR3 DNA reads TGCAGCGTTGATGTATCGGACAGGGGGCTGGGCGAGCAGTACTTC. Its translation is CSVDVSDRGLGEQYF.

The chain has TRBV19 and TRBJ2-3, with TRBD1 matching over 7 bases. This CDR3 is 17 amino acids long. Germline V gene sequence: CDR1 LNHDA, CDR2 SQIVND (reference sequence). J gave up 0 bases and V 2 bases, and 8 bases lay outside the gene matches. This CDR3 is CASSIRGGLDSTDTQYF. The CDR3 DNA sequence: TGTGCCAGTAGTATAAGAGGGGGCCTCGATAGCACAGATACGCAGTATTTT.

The genes are TRBV4-1 and TRBJ2-7; TRBD1 is a possible D gene (6 bases). CDR3 length: 16 residues. CDR1 MGHRA and CDR2 YSYEKL come from the germline V gene. V lost 0 bases, J lost 2 bases, and 14 bases lay in between. CDR3 residues: CASSQEDRGNTYEQYF. CDR3 DNA: TGCGCCAGCAGCCAAGAGGACAGAGGAAATACCTACGAGCAGTACTTC.

The rearrangement joins TRBV9 to TRBJ2-3; D possibly corresponds to TRBD2 (6 bases). V lost 4 bases and J 3 bases, leaving 15 bases between the germline ends. CDR3 length: 15 amino acids. The V gene's germline CDR1 is SGDLS and CDR2 YYNGEE. The CDR3 loop reads CASSLEGRVTDTQYF. DNA for the CDR3: TGTGCCAGCAGCCTGGAGGGGCGGGTGACAGATACGCAGTATTTT.

J is TRBJ2-5 and V is TRBV15; tentatively, D is TRBD2 (6 bases). This CDR3 contains 15 residues. Trimming stripped 0 bases from V and 3 bases from J, with 11 bases between. Germline V lookup: CDR1 LNHNV, CDR2 YYDKDF (reference sequence). DNA for the CDR3: TGTGCCACCAGCAGAGATTTCGGGGGAGAAGAGACCCAGTACTTC. Encoded protein: CATSRDFGGEETQYF. Full variable domain (outside the CDR3, taken from reference TRBV15 and TRBJ2-5): DAMVIQNPRYQVTQFGKPVTLSCSQTLNHNVMYWYQQKSSQAPKLLFHYYDKDFNNEADTPDNFQSRRPNTSFCFLDIRSPGLGDTAMYLCATSRDFGGEETQYFGPGTRLLVL.

This clone was counted only a few times. This chain joins TRBV2 and TRBJ2-3, with 9 bases aligning to TRBD1. Per germline, CDR1 SNHLY and CDR2 FYNNEI. The length of the CDR3 is 17 residues. V shed 5 bases, J shed 6 bases, and the junction held 15 bases outside the gene matches. CDR3 amino acids: CASSQLTTGTGSDTQYF. In DNA, the CDR3 is TGTGCCAGCAGTCAACTAACCACCGGGACAGGGTCCGATACGCAGTATTTT.

V is TRBV15 and J is TRBJ2-5; 9 bases are shared with TRBD2. This CDR3 has 15 residues. CDR1 and CDR2 from the germline V gene are LNHNV and YYDKDF (reference sequence). The V segment lost 0 bases and the J segment 4 bases; nucleotides outside the gene matches: 3. The CDR3 reads CATSREDSGGETQYF. The CDR3 DNA reads TGTGCCACCAGCAGAGAGGATAGCGGGGGAGAGACCCAGTACTTC.

V gene TRBV9 combines with J gene TRBJ2-5; TRBD2 matches at 8 bases. Losses at the gene ends were 4 bases for V and 5 bases for J; bases not matched to a gene: 7. Germline V gives CDR1 SGDLS, CDR2 YYNGEE. This CDR3 has 14 residues. CDR3 coding DNA: TGTGCCAGCAGCAAAGGACTAGCTGGCGAGACCCAGTACTTC. It yields the protein CASSKGLAGETQYF.

The chain joins TRBV28 to TRBJ1-2; TRBD1 matches 7 bases. Germline values: CDR1 MDHEN, CDR2 SYDVKM. Germline trimming cut 1 base from V and 5 bases from J; bases unmatched to any gene: 10. This CDR3 is built from 16 residues. In nucleotides, the CDR3 is TGTGCCAGCAGTTTATCAGAAGGGGGCGAAGGGTATGGCTACACCTTC. Residues: CASSLSEGGEGYGYTF.

The V gene is TRBV4-1, the J gene TRBJ1-6; tentative D call: TRBD1 (5 bases). CDR1 and CDR2 from the germline V gene are MGHRA and YSYEKL. The CDR3 has 15 residues. Trimming pared 7 bases from V and 6 bases from J, leaving 16 bases between. The CDR3 bases are TGCGCCAGCAACCGGGTGGGACTCGTTAATTCACCCCTCCACTTT. Protein sequence: CASNRVGLVNSPLHF.

This CDR3 is CASSYSRVGGNGELFF. In DNA, the CDR3 is TGTGCCAGCAGTTACTCCCGCGTCGGGGGTAACGGGGAGCTGTTTTTT. The chain joins TRBV6-6 to TRBJ2-2; TRBD2 is a possible D gene (6 bases). Germline values: CDR1 MNHNY, CDR2 SVGAGI (reference sequence). The CDR3 sequence is 16 residues long. V was pared by 0 bases and J by 7 bases, with 15 bases between.

The genes are TRBV7-2 and TRBJ1-1, with 8 bases identical to TRBD1. CDR1 SGHTA and CDR2 FQGNSA come from the germline V gene. This CDR3 is 14 amino acids long. V shed 6 bases and J 1 base; nucleotides not matched to a gene: 4. CDR3 in amino acids: CASRPGQGNTEAFF. CDR3 coding DNA: TGTGCCAGCAGGCCAGGACAGGGGAACACTGAAGCTTTCTTT.

The J gene is TRBJ1-3, the V gene TRBV10-3; 7 nucleotides align to TRBD1. Germline trimming cut 6 bases from V and 4 bases from J; bases unmatched to any gene: 9. The CDR3 loop spans 15 amino acids. Germline V gives CDR1 ENHRY, CDR2 SYGVKD. CDR3 DNA sequence: TGTGCCATCAGAGCAATACTGACAGGGGGAAACACCATATATTTT. Residues: CAIRAILTGGNTIYF.

The CDR3 here is CASSQDVDTGELFF. CDR3 DNA: TGTGCCAGCAGCCAAGACGTAGACACCGGGGAGCTGTTTTTT. This chain joins TRBV14 and TRBJ2-2; D is ambiguous. Trimming removed 0 bases from V and 3 bases from J, with 5 bases in between. The germline V gene has CDR1 SGHDN and CDR2 FVKESK. CDR3 length: 14 residues.

The chain joins TRBV2 to TRBJ1-5, with 8 positions matching TRBD1. The ends lost 7 bases at V and 4 bases at J; junction bases unmatched: 6. The CDR3 length is 14 residues. CDR1 is SNHLY, CDR2 FYNNEI, per germline. The CDR3 DNA reads TGTGCCAGCACCCGGACAGGGTCAAATCAGCCCCAGCATTTT. Amino acid sequence: CASTRTGSNQPQHF.

The rearrangement links TRBV4-2 to TRBJ2-5; a possible D gene is TRBD2 (7 bases). Germline assignment: CDR1 LGHNA and CDR2 YNFKEQ. This CDR3 region has 16 residues. V was shortened by 2 bases and J by 2 bases, with 15 bases between the two germline ends. The CDR3 is CASSQNAGARQETQYF. DNA of the CDR3: TGTGCCAGCAGCCAAAACGCGGGGGCCCGTCAAGAGACCCAGTACTTC.